A single sample gave rise to the 32 T cell receptor beta chains below, sequenced in a study of cytomegalovirus exposure and HLA in healthy donors. Repertoires were generated with immunoSEQ multiplex PCR, while TCRdb's copy carries only in-frame clones and drops some. This table holds over 55,000 clones, 90% found once. Sequenced material: PBMCs. These receptors were collected from a man between 18 and 35 years old in good health and CMV-seronegative.

V usage is TRBV6-5 and J usage is TRBJ2-7, with 7 bases that match TRBD2. This CDR3 has 14 residues. Germline assignment: CDR1 MNHEY and CDR2 SVGAGI. Trimming removed 8 bases from V and 0 bases from J; junction bases left unmatched: 7. Here the CDR3 reads CASSSGRPSYEQYF. The CDR3 DNA reads as TGTGCCAGCTCTTCCGGGAGGCCCTCCTACGAGCAGTACTTC.

This clone has only one observation. The V call is TRBV5-8, the J call TRBJ2-1; 10 positions agree with TRBD2. CDR3 length: 17 residues. With V trimmed by 0 bases and J by 6 bases, 9 bases remained unmatched. CDR1 and CDR2 (germline): SGHTS, YDEGEE. CDR3 bases: TGTGCCAGCAGCTTGGGTAAGGGACTAGCGTCCCCCAATGAGCAGTTCTTC. This codes for CASSLGKGLASPNEQFF.

The chain recombines TRBV5-1 with TRBJ2-5; D gene unclear. Looked up from germline, CDR1 is SGHRS and CDR2 is YFSETQ. The CDR3 has 14 residues. Trimming took off 2 bases at V and 4 bases at J, with 12 bases between the two ends. Here the CDR3 DNA reads TGCGCCAGCAGCTTTCCGGGTTCGGGAGAGACCCAGTACTTC. It yields the protein CASSFPGSGETQYF.

The chain carries TRBV19 and TRBJ2-1, with 10 positions matching TRBD2. The CDR3 is 15 residues long. V lost 3 bases and J lost 5; bases outside the gene matches: 4. CDR1 and CDR2 from the germline V gene are LNHDA and SQIVND (reference sequence). The CDR3 region is CASSIPTSGDNEQFF. In DNA form, the CDR3 reads TGTGCCAGTAGTATTCCCACTAGCGGGGACAATGAGCAGTTCTTC.

This rearrangement joins TRBV13 to TRBJ1-3; no reliable D call. CDR1 and CDR2 from the germline V gene are PRHDT and FYEKMQ (reference sequence). There are 15 residues in the CDR3. V was clipped by 3 bases and J by 0 bases, with 9 bases between them. For the CDR3, the DNA is TGTGCCAGCAGCTTCGTTGAGTCCTCTGGAAACACCATATATTTT. This codes for CASSFVESSGNTIYF.

The genes are TRBV19 and TRBJ2-7; 10 positions match TRBD1. Germline CDR1 reads LNHDA; CDR2 reads SQIVND (reference sequence). The V gene end was trimmed by 4 bases and the J gene end by 2 bases; junction bases not matched to a gene: 5. This CDR3 has 15 amino acids. In DNA form, the CDR3 reads TGTGCCAGTAGTACCCCGGGACAGGGGACCTACGAGCAGTACTTC. Protein product: CASSTPGQGTYEQYF.

This clone was found once. V usage is TRBV2 and J usage is TRBJ2-2, with TRBD2 matching 8 bases. This CDR3 region has 14 residues. V trimming: 8 bases; J trimming: 4 bases; junction bases outside the gene matches: 6. The germline gives CDR1 SNHLY, CDR2 FYNNEI. The CDR3 coding sequence is TGTGCCAGCCAGCGGGAGAGGAGCACCGGGGAGCTGTTTTTT. Protein sequence: CASQRERSTGELFF.

This chain joins TRBV28 and TRBJ2-7; the match to TRBD2 covers 10 bases. Trimming removed 5 bases from V and 7 bases from J; junction bases left unmatched: 8. This CDR3 comprises 14 residues. CDR1 and CDR2 from the germline V gene are MDHEN and SYDVKM. In DNA form, the CDR3 reads TGTGCCAGCAGTCGCCTAGCGGGAGCGTCAGAGCAGTACTTC. Its translation is CASSRLAGASEQYF.

The chain combines TRBV29-1 with TRBJ2-3; weak D call: TRBD1 (6 bases). The V end was cut by 3 bases, the J end by 6 bases, with 13 bases between. Germline assignment: CDR1 SQVTM and CDR2 ANQGSEA. The CDR3 loop spans 13 amino acids. CDR3 residues: CSVESVRGDTQYF. In nucleotides, the CDR3 is TGCAGCGTTGAGTCGGTAAGGGGGGATACGCAGTATTTT.

CDR3 sequence reads: CASSLELGDNEQFF. The CDR3 nucleotides read TGTGCCAGCAGCTTGGAACTGGGAGACAATGAGCAGTTCTTC. V and J are TRBV7-9 and TRBJ2-1; a possible D gene is TRBD2 (5 bases). V shed 3 bases and J shed 5 bases, with 11 bases lying between them. Germline CDR1 and CDR2: SEHNR and FQNEAQ (reference sequence). CDR3 length equals 14 residues.

This chain connects TRBV12-5 to TRBJ2-1; 11 positions match TRBD2. This CDR3 region has 15 residues. Germline lookup yields CDR1 LGHNT and CDR2 FRNRAP. V trimming: 2 bases; J trimming: 6 bases; junction bases outside the gene matches: 3. CDR3 region: CASGLTSGSFNEQFF. CDR3 DNA: TGTGCTAGTGGTTTGACTAGCGGGAGCTTCAATGAGCAGTTCTTC.

The chain joins TRBV18 to TRBJ2-7, with 7 bases that match TRBD1. This CDR3 spans 14 amino acids. V gave up 6 bases and J gave up 0 bases; unmatched junction bases: 5. Germline-derived CDR1 and CDR2 are KGHSH and LQKENI. CDR3 amino acids: CASSLRGPSYEQYF. CDR3 nucleotide sequence: TGTGCCAGCTCCCTTAGGGGGCCCTCCTACGAGCAGTACTTC.

The table lists this clone with a few counts. V usage is TRBV28 and J usage is TRBJ1-4, with D possibly TRBD1 on 6 matching bases. This CDR3 is 18 amino acids long. The germline V gene encodes CDR1 MDHEN and CDR2 SYDVKM. The ends were cut back, 2 bases at V and 3 bases at J, with 19 bases in the middle. The CDR3 region has the DNA TGTGCCAGCAGTTTAACAGGGTCGAGCACGATAGCTAATGAAAAACTGTTTTTT. Protein sequence: CASSLTGSSTIANEKLFF.

The chain is built from TRBV10-2 and TRBJ2-2; 10 bases map to TRBD2. Germline CDR1 and CDR2: WSHSY and SAAADI. V trimming: 10 bases; J trimming: 4 bases; junction bases outside the gene matches: 9. The CDR3 runs to 15 residues. The CDR3 DNA reads TGCGCCACCTCCAAAGCGGGAGGGACCACCGGGGAGCTGTTTTTT. Protein product: CATSKAGGTTGELFF.

This chain connects TRBV7-8 to TRBJ2-1; 12 bases line up with TRBD2. Germline loops: CDR1 SGHVS, CDR2 FQNEAQ. With 5 bases clipped from V and 8 bases from J, the junction kept 13 bases outside the gene matches. The CDR3 sequence is 17 residues long. CDR3 coding DNA: TGTGCCAGCAGCCTCCGGTTGCTAGCGGGAGGGCTGTATGAGCAGTTCTTC. Encoded protein: CASSLRLLAGGLYEQFF.

The chain couples TRBV4-1 to TRBJ1-3; maybe TRBD1 (5 bases). The CDR3 has 16 residues. Per the germline V gene, CDR1 is MGHRA and CDR2 is YSYEKL. The V gene lost 6 bases and the J gene lost 4 bases, with 19 bases spanning the gap. CDR3 in DNA: TGCGCCAGCAGGAACTCAGGGTTAATCGGAGGAAACACCATATATTTT. This encodes CASRNSGLIGGNTIYF.

V gene TRBV6-1 combines with J gene TRBJ1-3; TRBD1 is a possible D gene (6 bases). Germline assignment: CDR1 MNHNS and CDR2 SASEGT. The CDR3 has 16 amino acids. The V and J ends lost 4 bases and 3 bases respectively, with 16 bases between them. As DNA, the CDR3 is TGTGCCAGCAGTGTGACCGGGACATCAGGTGGAAACACCATATATTTT. This codes for CASSVTGTSGGNTIYF.

The chain couples TRBV6-5 to TRBJ1-3; the D gene is possibly TRBD1 (5 bases). V was shortened by 10 bases and J by 0 bases, with 13 bases between the two germline ends. This CDR3 contains 14 residues. CDR1 is MNHEY, CDR2 SVGAGI, per germline. Here the CDR3 DNA reads TGTGCCACGTGGGACTCAAGCTCTGGAAACACCATATATTTT. This gives the protein CATWDSSSGNTIYF.

The rearrangement joins TRBV5-8 to TRBJ2-5, with D tentatively TRBD2 (6 bases). Germline loops: CDR1 SGHTS, CDR2 YDEGEE. The CDR3 sequence is 15 residues long. V lost 3 bases to trimming and J lost 0 bases, with 12 bases between them. The CDR3 DNA is TGTGCCAGCAGCTCGGGACTCCTTCACCAAGAGACCCAGTACTTC. It codes for CASSSGLLHQETQYF.

The chain carries TRBV28 and TRBJ2-1; 14 bases are shared with TRBD2. CDR1 is MDHEN and CDR2 is SYDVKM in the germline V gene. With 6 bases clipped from V and 7 bases from J, the junction kept 5 bases outside the gene matches. The CDR3 loop spans 15 amino acids. This CDR3 is CASRPGTSGSNEQFF. CDR3 bases: TGTGCCAGCAGGCCCGGGACTAGCGGGAGTAATGAGCAGTTCTTC.

The chain recombines TRBV28 with TRBJ1-5; TRBD1 matches 9 bases. The V gene's germline CDR1 is MDHEN and CDR2 SYDVKM. The V segment lost 7 bases and the J segment 1 base; nucleotides outside the gene matches: 5. CDR3 length: 15 amino acids. The CDR3 DNA reads as TGTGCCAGCAACTCCGGGACAGGGAGCAATCAGCCCCAGCATTTT. This codes for CASNSGTGSNQPQHF.

The gene calls are TRBV11-3 and TRBJ2-1, with 8 bases that match TRBD1. CDR1 and CDR2 (germline): SGHNT, YENEEA. J was trimmed by 4 bases and V by 6 bases; bases with no gene match: 5. The CDR3 consists of 14 residues. The DNA of the CDR3 is TGTGCCAGCAGTCCAGGGGGCAGTTACAATGAGCAGTTCTTC. Protein product: CASSPGGSYNEQFF.

The gene calls are TRBV27 and TRBJ1-2, with D possibly being TRBD1 (6 bases). This CDR3 spans 13 amino acids. V was shortened by 6 bases and J by 6 bases, with 14 bases between the two germline ends. Germline CDR1 reads MNHEY; CDR2 reads SMNVEV (reference sequence). The CDR3: CASRLQGMDGYTF. Here the CDR3 DNA reads TGTGCCAGCAGACTACAGGGCATGGATGGCTACACCTTC.

V and J are TRBV12-5 and TRBJ2-1; D is perhaps TRBD2 (6 bases). Germline CDR1 LGHNT, CDR2 FRNRAP. There are 14 residues in the CDR3. V lost 5 bases and J lost 7, with 15 bases in between. Here the CDR3 DNA reads TGTGCTAGTGGTGGGCCCTCGAGCGGGAATGAGCAGTTCTTC. Its protein is CASGGPSSGNEQFF.

CDR3 DNA sequence: TGTGCCACCAGCAGAGAGAGCTCTGGGGCCAACGTCCTGACTTTC. Protein: CATSRESSGANVLTF. The chain carries TRBV15 and TRBJ2-6; D gene uncertain. Per the germline V gene, CDR1 is LNHNV and CDR2 is YYDKDF (reference sequence). This CDR3 has 15 amino acids. Trimming cost V 0 bases and J 0 bases, with 3 bases left between them.

The V call is TRBV28, the J call TRBJ2-7, with TRBD1 matching over 8 bases. J gave up 1 base and V 4 bases, and 3 bases lay outside the gene matches. The V gene's germline CDR1 is MDHEN and CDR2 SYDVKM. This CDR3 has 14 residues. CDR3 protein: CASSSTGVSYEQYF. CDR3 in DNA: TGTGCCAGCAGTTCGACAGGGGTATCCTACGAGCAGTACTTC.

This chain links TRBV4-2 with TRBJ2-3; the match to TRBD2 covers 8 bases. The ends lost 0 bases at V and 0 bases at J; junction bases unmatched: 17. CDR3 length: 21 amino acids. Germline V lookup: CDR1 LGHNA, CDR2 YNFKEQ. In nucleotides, the CDR3 is TGTGCCAGCAGCCAAGATAAGCCTAGCGGGCGGGTTCGAAGAAGCACAGATACGCAGTATTTT. Amino acids: CASSQDKPSGRVRRSTDTQYF.

V usage is TRBV7-9 and J usage is TRBJ2-1; a weak D match, TRBD1 (5 bases). The length of the CDR3 is 16 residues. Per germline, CDR1 SEHNR and CDR2 FQNEAQ (reference sequence). Deletions cut 2 bases from V and 5 bases from J, with 16 bases between. The CDR3 spells CASSLKWQGYNNEQFF. The CDR3 DNA is TGTGCCAGCAGCTTAAAATGGCAGGGTTACAACAATGAGCAGTTCTTC.

The chain uses TRBV6-4 and TRBJ1-5; 7 bases agree with TRBD1. The CDR3 extends over 18 amino acids. J gave up 0 bases and V 6 bases, and 14 bases lay outside the gene matches. Germline CDR1 and CDR2: MRHNA and SNTAGT. The CDR3 here is CASRDDRVSPHSNQPQHF. CDR3 nucleotide sequence: TGTGCCAGCAGAGACGACAGGGTCTCTCCTCATAGCAATCAGCCCCAGCATTTT.

This clone was seen only a few times. The V and J genes are TRBV27 and TRBJ2-7; maybe TRBD1 (5 bases). CDR1 MNHEY and CDR2 SMNVEV come from the germline V gene (reference sequence). This CDR3 region has 11 residues. The V gene lost 10 bases and the J gene lost 0 bases, with 7 bases spanning the gap. The CDR3 coding sequence is TGTGCCACAGGGAACTCCTACGAGCAGTACTTC. This sequence encodes CATGNSYEQYF.

The J gene is TRBJ1-1, the V gene TRBV18, with D maybe TRBD1 (5 bases). V lost 0 bases and J 2 bases, leaving 16 bases between the germline ends. Germline CDR1 is KGHSH and CDR2 is LQKENI. This CDR3 has 17 amino acids. CDR3 residues: CASSPPEGWGPNTEAFF. CDR3 DNA: TGTGCCAGCTCACCACCGGAGGGGTGGGGTCCAAACACTGAAGCTTTCTTT.

CDR3 sequence reads: CASRRTGKEGYTF. The CDR3 nucleotides read TGTGCCAGCAGGCGGACAGGGAAGGAGGGCTACACCTTC. J is TRBJ1-2 and V is TRBV6-5, with 8 positions matching TRBD1. The CDR3 spans 13 residues. The V segment lost 6 bases and the J segment 8 bases; nucleotides outside the gene matches: 8. Germline V CDR1 and CDR2: MNHEY, SVGAGI.